This entry describes one T cell receptor (beta chain). The antigen is unknown. Method: immunoSEQ multiplex PCR; TCRdb's copy keeps in-frame clones and lacks some. The sample contains 1,400,000 or so clones, approximately 98.5% of which appear only once. It was into CD45RA+ naive and CD45RA-negative memory subsets that the CD4+ cells were split. This entry comes from a study of shared clonotypes between healthy human individuals. Study-level information: For every donor, three CD4 naive, three CD4 memory, two CD8 naive and one CD8 memory plates were used.

Study-wide findings and caveats: Represented diversity (both genetic and exposure-history) was limited by the small number of donors. Sampling covered nothing but blood. Tissue TCR repertoires likely differ from those found in blood.

Losses at the gene ends were 4 bases for V and 4 bases for J; bases not matched to a gene: 10. Germline loops: CDR1 SGHRS, CDR2 YFSETQ. CDR3 length equals 16 residues. This chain connects TRBV5-1 to TRBJ2-1; 8 nucleotides match TRBD1. The TCR was taken from a man aged 25 to 40 in good health. Sequencing input: naive CD4+ T cells sorted from blood. Subset meaning: CD45RA+ positively selected. This chain's CDR3 is CASSAGTGEKYNEQFF. The CDR3 DNA sequence: TGCGCCAGCAGCGCCGGGACAGGAGAAAAGTACAATGAGCAGTTCTTC.